This TCR beta chain was found in a study of CD8 T cells in ankylosing spondylitis. Study findings and constraints: Disease-linked clones reportedly showed significant enrichment in matched ankylosing spondylitis synovial fluid. Roughly eight highly homologous variants made up a TCR beta motif that seemed to typify ankylosing spondylitis blood. Earlier literature documents some of the motif variants in reactive arthritis synovial fluid and blood.

This clonotype was seen a few times. Its antigen is unknown. Library preparation for TCR beta used quantitative 5'-RACE with molecular barcodes. TCRdb reprocessed the 5' RACE reads with MiXCR, giving one entry per CDR3 protein. The repertoire includes approximately 240,000 distinct CDR3 sequences, about 10% of them detected once, and approximately 2.5% sits in the top ten. With V trimmed by 6 bases and J by 1 base, 14 bases remained unmatched. The CDR3 runs to 17 residues. The sample was blood, either unsorted or a sorted T cell fraction (not recorded which). V is TRBV12-3 or TRBV12-4 and J is TRBJ2-5, with TRBD1 matching 7 bases. The TCR originated in a male donor with ankylosing spondylitis or in good health (not recorded which). CDR3 bases: TGTGCCAGCAGGGAGAGGGGGCGGGTTCGGTTCCAAGAGACCCAGTACTTC. This translates into CASRERGRVRFQETQYF.